These T cell receptor beta chains were read from a single sample in a study of cytomegalovirus exposure and HLA in healthy donors. The repertoire was sequenced with immunoSEQ multiplex PCR; TCRdb's copy has only in-frame clones and lacks some. The data hold 100,000 to 150,000 clones, with approximately 78% observed a single time. The material sequenced was PBMCs. The receptor set was obtained from a woman in her 30s in good health and CMV-seronegative. CDR3s leave out the opening cysteine and the closing phenylalanine or tryptophan.

V	J	CDR3
TRBV12-5	TRBJ2-7	ASGLNPRGGTYEQY
TRBV6-6	TRBJ2-7	ASSPQVGTYEQY
TRBV5-1	TRBJ2-7	ASSFGTGGYEQY
TRBV6-5	TRBJ2-1	ASSQDRGGYNEQF
TRBV27	TRBJ1-1	ASFPQPGFAF
TRBV2	.	ASSRVAGRGSQETQY
TRBV2	TRBJ1-4	ASSEWGTEWNEKLF
TRBV4-2	TRBJ2-3	ASSPPGGRTDTQY
TRBV18	TRBJ2-3	ASSRYGSSTDTQY
TRBV15	TRBJ1-4	ATRTSRDRGREKLF
TRBV25-1	TRBJ2-3	ASSFAGRGPDTQY
TRBV2	TRBJ1-1	ASSGAMNTEAF
TRBV9	TRBJ2-5	ASSGLAGAAQETQY
TRBV6-5	TRBJ1-6	ASSYEDRKNSPLH
TRBV7-2	TRBJ2-7	ASSLGSSRGSEQY
TRBV7-2	TRBJ2-3	ASSQRGTDTQY
TRBV6-6	TRBJ1-1	ASGGGVMNTEAF
TRBV18	TRBJ2-6	ASPVPGQETGANVLT
TRBV15	TRBJ1-1	ATSRGQGDYTEAF
TRBV25-1	TRBJ1-2	ASSARGRKPYGYT
TRBV7-9	TRBJ2-1	ASSPGLAGSYNEQF
TRBV10-3	TRBJ1-2	AISDTGGGNYGYT
TRBV9	TRBJ1-2	ASSSARGGKSYGYT
TRBV4-1	TRBJ2-1	ASSQESQSGGYEQF
TRBV11-2	TRBJ2-1	ASSPGDRRNEQF
TRBV27	TRBJ1-1	ASSLSPNRGLEAF
TRBV6-1	TRBJ1-5	ASSSLGGTNQPQH
TRBV7-9	TRBJ2-5	ASSPTGAGETQY
TRBV7-3	TRBJ2-1	ASSLDRSSYNEQF
TRBV7-2	TRBJ1-2	ASSLVFGQDYGYT
TRBV4-2	TRBJ2-5	ASSQDASGGSETQY
TRBV7-9	TRBJ1-1	AGAQGAVGNTEAF
TRBV7-9	.	ASSLVGLAGAEQY